A single sample gave rise to the 22 T cell receptor beta chains below, sequenced in a study of cytomegalovirus exposure and HLA in healthy donors (TCRdb year 2017). Library method: the immunoSEQ multiplex PCR assay. A mixture of 60 forward primers for TCR Vbeta segments and 13 reverse primers for TCR Jbeta segments was used in the multiplex PCR. In TCRdb, the immuneACCESS table is reduced to in-frame sequences with V and J assigned. These tables do not hold every clone; where another copy was compared, an unresolved V gene accounts for under half, and the others remain unexplained. The sample has about 200,000 clones on record, over 9.5% of them singletons. The top ten constitute approximately 8.4% of the sample. Sample: PBMCs. These TCRs come from a man in his fifties in good health and CMV-seropositive.

A few counts support this clone. The chain employs TRBV7-9 and TRBJ1-3; 8 bases map to TRBD1. Germline assignment: CDR1 SEHNR and CDR2 FQNEAQ (reference sequence). V shed 5 bases, J shed 4 bases, and the junction held 4 bases outside the gene matches. The CDR3 spans 14 residues. CDR3 in amino acids: CASSETGVGNTIYF. CDR3 coding DNA: TGTGCCAGCAGCGAGACAGGGGTGGGAAACACCATATATTTT. Full variable domain (outside the CDR3, taken from reference TRBV7-9 and TRBJ1-3): DTGVSQNPRHKITKRGQNVTFRCDPISEHNRLYWYRQTLGQGPEFLTYFQNEAQLEKSRLLSDRFSAERPKGSFSTLEIQRTEQGDSAMYLCASSETGVGNTIYFGEGSWLTVV.

The genes are TRBV5-5 and TRBJ2-5; tentatively, D is TRBD2 (5 bases). Per the germline V gene, CDR1 is SGHKS and CDR2 is YYEKEE (reference sequence). The V end lost 0 bases, the J end lost 10 bases, and 7 bases lay between the germline ends. CDR3 length: 11 residues. Written as DNA, the CDR3 is TGTGCCAGCAGCTTGGCTCGGGACCAGTACTTC. This encodes CASSLARDQYF.

This chain links TRBV2 with TRBJ2-3; D not certain. CDR3 length: 13 residues. Per the germline V gene, CDR1 is SNHLY and CDR2 is FYNNEI. Deletions cut 6 bases from V and 6 bases from J, with 13 bases between. CDR3 protein: CASRPDSNDTQYF. The CDR3 DNA sequence: TGTGCCAGCAGGCCTGATAGCAACGATACGCAGTATTTT.

This clone was observed a few times. This chain links TRBV6-5 with TRBJ2-2; D ambiguous. There are 12 residues in the CDR3. V lost 4 bases to trimming and J lost 6 bases, with 6 bases between them. Germline CDR1 and CDR2: MNHEY and SVGAGI. The CDR3 DNA is TGTGCCAGCAGTTTATTAGCCGGGGAGCTGTTTTTT. Translation: CASSLLAGELFF.

Only a few counts were recorded for this clone. This sequence joins TRBV27 and TRBJ1-6; 10 bases are a match to TRBD1. Germline lookup yields CDR1 MNHEY and CDR2 SMNVEV (reference sequence). Trimming removed 6 bases from V and 10 bases from J; junction bases left unmatched: 9. This CDR3 spans 15 amino acids. The CDR3 DNA is TGTGCCAGCAGGCTCGGGACAGGGGTGGGATCACCCCTCCACTTT. Translation: CASRLGTGVGSPLHF.

This clone was detected only a few times. The chain carries TRBV11-1 and TRBJ2-1, with 9 positions matching TRBD1. V lost 5 bases to trimming and J lost 6 bases; unmatched junction nucleotides: 11. The germline V gene encodes CDR1 SGHAT and CDR2 FQDESV (reference sequence). CDR3 length: 16 residues. The CDR3 DNA is TGTGCCAGCAGCCCAACAGGGGGCATCTCGGCCAATGAGCAGTTCTTC. Amino acid sequence: CASSPTGGISANEQFF.

This chain connects TRBV2 to TRBJ2-6; tentative D call: TRBD1 (5 bases). The CDR3 runs 15 residues. The germline CDR1 and CDR2 sequences are SNHLY and FYNNEI. V was cut by 6 bases and J by 0 bases, with 9 bases left in between. The CDR3 here is CASSQTASGANVLTF. The CDR3 nucleotides are TGTGCCAGCAGCCAGACAGCCTCTGGGGCCAACGTCCTGACTTTC.

This rearrangement joins TRBV4-3 to TRBJ2-7; TRBD2 matches at 11 bases. Trimming removed 2 bases from V and 0 bases from J; junction bases left unmatched: 6. This CDR3 comprises 17 residues. Germline loops: CDR1 LGHNA, CDR2 YSLEER. CDR3 sequence: CASSQLLAGVNSYEQYF. The CDR3 DNA is TGCGCCAGCAGCCAACTACTAGCGGGGGTCAACTCCTACGAGCAGTACTTC.

The V and J genes are TRBV29-1 and TRBJ2-3; maybe TRBD2 (6 bases). This CDR3 is 11 amino acids long. The ends were cut back, 7 bases at V and 1 base at J, with 6 bases in the middle. Germline assignment: CDR1 SQVTM and CDR2 ANQGSEA. CDR3 protein: CSGGGTDTQYF. CDR3 coding DNA: TGCAGCGGGGGGGGCACAGATACGCAGTATTTT.

This clone has a single count. The chain is built from TRBV5-6 and TRBJ1-6; TRBD1 might be the D (6 bases). The CDR3 has 14 amino acids. Germline V gene sequence: CDR1 SGHDT, CDR2 YYEEEE. The ends were cut back, 4 bases at V and 10 bases at J, with 15 bases in the middle. As DNA, the CDR3 is TGTGCCAGCAGCCTACAGGGTTCAGGCTCACCCCTCCACTTT. Amino acid sequence: CASSLQGSGSPLHF.

With regard to this clone: This specimen includes other DNA sequences encoding the same CDR3. This chain joins TRBV28 and TRBJ1-2; D call uncertain. CDR1 MDHEN and CDR2 SYDVKM come from the germline V gene. The CDR3 totals 13 residues. V shed 5 bases and J shed 8 bases, with 15 bases lying between them. The CDR3 DNA reads TGTGCCAGCAGTGGGCCAATCGAAAGCGGCTACACCTTC. It yields the protein CASSGPIESGYTF.

The chain carries TRBV18 and TRBJ2-2, with D possibly TRBD2 on 6 matching bases. CDR3 size: 16 residues. From germline, CDR1 is KGHSH and CDR2 LQKENI. V lost 3 bases to trimming and J lost 3 bases, with 14 bases between them. CDR3 amino acids: CASSPNGGLHTGELFF. The CDR3 DNA follows: TGTGCCAGCTCACCTAACGGAGGGTTGCACACCGGGGAGCTGTTTTTT.

The table lists this clone with a few counts. J is TRBJ1-2 and V is TRBV5-6, with 7 bases identical to TRBD1. CDR3 length equals 15 residues. The germline CDR1 and CDR2 sequences are SGHDT and YYEEEE. With V trimmed by 0 bases and J by 1 base, 3 bases remained unmatched. Written as DNA, the CDR3 is TGTGCCAGCAGCTTGGAGGGACAGCTTAACTATGGCTACACCTTC. Its translation is CASSLEGQLNYGYTF.

The rearrangement uses TRBV7-2 and TRBJ2-7; a possible D gene is TRBD2 (5 bases). The ends were cut back, 5 bases at V and 7 bases at J, with 15 bases in the middle. This CDR3 region has 13 residues. Germline assignment: CDR1 SGHTA and CDR2 FQGNSA. The CDR3 DNA reads as TGTGCCAGCAGCCAGCGAGAGGGCGGGGAGCAGTACGTC. This encodes CASSQREGGEQYV.

V gene TRBV5-6 combines with J gene TRBJ1-3, with unresolved D. The length of the CDR3 is 16 residues. Germline V gene lookup returns CDR1 SGHDT and CDR2 YYEEEE. Trimming shortened V by 0 bases and J by 0 bases, and 10 bases separated the two germline ends. The chain's CDR3 is CASSLVAGSSGNTIYF. CDR3 sequence (DNA): TGTGCCAGCAGCTTGGTCGCGGGGAGCTCTGGAAACACCATATATTTT. The variable domain in full, completed from reference TRBV5-6 and TRBJ1-3, reads DAGVTQSPTHLIKTRGQQVTLRCSPKSGHDTVSWYQQALGQGPQFIFQYYEEEERQRGNFPDRFSGHQFPNYSSELNVNALLLGDSALYLCASSLVAGSSGNTIYFGEGSWLTVV.

J is TRBJ1-2 and V is TRBV11-2, with a tentative D call TRBD1 (6 bases). V gave up 7 bases and J gave up 8 bases, with 20 bases separating them. The CDR3 extends over 14 amino acids. The germline V gene encodes CDR1 SGHAT and CDR2 FQNNGV. CDR3 residues: CASIGETGPRGYTF. Here the CDR3 DNA reads TGTGCCAGCATTGGGGAAACAGGGCCTAGAGGCTACACCTTC.

This clone was detected a few times. CDR3 protein: CASSNGGERGTQYF. DNA for the CDR3: TGTGCCAGTTCTAACGGGGGGGAGAGGGGTACGCAGTATTTT. The J gene is TRBJ2-3, the V gene TRBV19, with 8 positions matching TRBD2. After removal of 8 bases from V and 8 bases from J, the junction contained 12 bases not matched to a gene. Germline CDR1 and CDR2: LNHDA and SQIVND (reference sequence). The CDR3 sequence is 14 residues long.

This clone was seen a few times. This chain connects TRBV2 to TRBJ2-5; TRBD1 aligns across 7 bases. The assigned J gene may be wrong: the sequence end matches TRBJ2-7 better. CDR3 size: 14 residues. Germline CDR1 reads SNHLY; CDR2 reads FYNNEI. The CDR3 DNA reads as TGTGCCAGCAGTGAGGGGACAGCTACACCCGAGCAGTACTTC. It is translated as CASSEGTATPEQYF.

The CDR3 DNA reads as TGTGCCAGTAGTGACCTCGACAGCCTCAAAGCTTTCTTT. This translates into CASSDLDSLKAFF. This chain uses TRBV19 with TRBJ1-1, with D perhaps TRBD1 (5 bases). CDR1 and CDR2 (germline): LNHDA, SQIVND (reference sequence). This CDR3 is 13 amino acids long. Trimming cost V 5 bases and J 9 bases, with 16 bases left between them.

The chain is built from TRBV10-3 and TRBJ2-7; the D is unclear. CDR3 length equals 13 residues. V was shortened by 9 bases and J by 5 bases, with 17 bases between the two germline ends. Per germline, CDR1 ENHRY and CDR2 SYGVKD. The CDR3 DNA follows: TGTGCCATGACCTCCTCCACAGCAAACGAGCAGTACTTC. Amino acid sequence: CAMTSSTANEQYF.

This clone was observed a few times. This chain joins TRBV9 and TRBJ1-3, with TRBD1 as a possible D gene (6 bases). Trimming cost V 2 bases and J 0 bases, with 15 bases left between them. Germline CDR1 and CDR2: SGDLS and YYNGEE. This CDR3 has 17 amino acids. The CDR3 DNA is TGTGCCAGCAGCGTCTTTCAAGAGACAGGCTCTGGAAACACCATATATTTT. Encoded protein: CASSVFQETGSGNTIYF.

This clone was seen a handful of times. V usage is TRBV7-9 and J usage is TRBJ2-5; 8 bases map to TRBD1. Germline V CDR1 and CDR2: SEHNR, FQNEAQ (reference sequence). The CDR3 runs to 13 residues. The V segment lost 8 bases and the J segment 1 base; nucleotides outside the gene matches: 3. CDR3 nucleotide sequence: TGTGCCAGCGGGACAGGCCCCCAAGAGACCCAGTACTTC. Its translation: CASGTGPQETQYF.